A selection of T cell receptor beta chains follows, all from one sample in a study of glioma-infiltrating T cells after dendritic cell vaccination. Profiled with immunoSEQ multiplex PCR; TCRdb holds only in-frame clones, not every one. The sample carries about 87,000 clones, roughly 87% recorded once. The sample was blood, taken after dendritic cell vaccination. These receptors were taken from a human donor with glioblastoma. Each CDR3 is given with its conserved first and last residue. The D gene is left open where the match is weak. Some rows have no size entry. The others give once, few or many, or a class for an expanded clone.

TRBV6-1	NA	TRBJ2-1	TRBD1	TGTGCCAGCAGAGACCGACAGGGAACCTACAATGAGCAGTTCTTC	CASRDRQGTYNEQFF
TRBV5-1	NA	TRBJ1-2	TRBD1	TGCGCCAGCAGCTTGGCTGGTGAGGGGGCGCATGGCTACACCTTC	CASSLAGEGAHGYTF
TRBV25-1	NA	TRBJ2-5	TRBD1	TGTGCCAGCACCAGACAGGGGCTGGGGACCCAGTACTTC	CASTRQGLGTQYF
TRBV4-1	NA	TRBJ1-5	NA	TGCGCCAGCAGCTTCTTGCTCGGGAATCAGCCCCAGCATTTT	CASSFLLGNQPQHF
TRBV5-4	NA	TRBJ2-5	TRBD1	TGTGCCAGCAGCTTCCCCCTGACAGGGGGGGAGACCCAGTACTTC	CASSFPLTGGETQYF
TRBV6-1	NA	TRBJ1-6	NA	TGTGCCAGCAGTGACCGGGGAACACCCCTCCACTTT	CASSDRGTPLHF
TRBV6-5	NA	TRBJ1-4	NA	TGTGCCAGCAGTTGGCGAGGTTCTGAAAAACTGTTTTTT	CASSWRGSEKLFF
TRBV19	once	TRBJ1-6	TRBD1	TGTGCCAGTAACCATCCGGGACAGGGGATCTCACCCCTCCACTTT	CASNHPGQGISPLHF
TRBV15	NA	TRBJ1-4	TRBD1	TGTGCCACCAGCAGTTCGCAGGGGGCAACTAATGAAAAACTGTTTTTT	CATSSSQGATNEKLFF
TRBV11-2	NA	TRBJ1-6	NA	TGTGCCAGCAGCTCCCGACGACAGAATTCACCCCTCCACTTT	CASSSRRQNSPLHF
TRBV4-2	NA	TRBJ1-1	NA	TGTGCCAGCAGCCTCAACGGGGGGACTGAAGCTTTCTTT	CASSLNGGTEAFF
TRBV2	NA	TRBJ2-6	NA	TGTGCCAGCAGTGAATTGGCCTCTGGGGCCAACGTCCTGACTTTC	CASSELASGANVLTF
TRBV19	NA	TRBJ1-1	NA	TGTGCCAGTAGTATTCTTGGAGGGAGGGCTGAAGCTTTCTTT	CASSILGGRAEAFF
TRBV7-2	NA	TRBJ2-1	NA	TGTGCCAGCAGCTCCCCCGGCGCAGCGAATGAGCAGTTCTTC	CASSSPGAANEQFF
TRBV4-1	NA	TRBJ1-5	NA	TGCGCCAGCAGCCAAGTAGCGGGGAGGGCGGCTCAGCCCCAGCATTTT	CASSQVAGRAAQPQHF
TRBV5-5	NA	TRBJ1-1	NA	TGTGCCAGCAGCTTGTGGCGGGGGGTCACTGAAGCTTTCTTT	CASSLWRGVTEAFF
TRBV5-1	NA	TRBJ1-2	NA	TGCGCCAGCAGCTTGAGATCCGGTGATGGCTACACCTTC	CASSLRSGDGYTF
TRBV7-2	NA	TRBJ2-3	TRBD2	TGTGCCAGCAGCCCAATAGCGGGGGGGCGAAGGAATACGCAGTATTTT	CASSPIAGGRRNTQYF
TRBV5-4	NA	TRBJ1-2	NA	TGTGCCAGCAGCCGGGACTCACTCCCCCTTAGCTACACCTTC	CASSRDSLPLSYTF
TRBV19	NA	TRBJ1-5	NA	TGTGCCAGTAGTATGAAGGGGTCGCTCAGCAATCAGCCCCAGCATTTT	CASSMKGSLSNQPQHF
TRBV2	few	TRBJ2-5	TRBD2	TGTGCCAGCAGTGAAATGGGACTAGCGTTTGGGACCCAGTACTTC	CASSEMGLAFGTQYF
TRBV6-4	NA	TRBJ2-6	TRBD2	TGTGCCAGCAGTGACAGACGGGGGGGGACTTCTGGGGCCAACGTCCTGACTTTC	CASSDRRGGTSGANVLTF
TRBV25-1	NA	TRBJ2-5	NA	TGTGCCAGCAGAGGGGTCTCTGCCCAAGAGACCCAGTACTTC	CASRGVSAQETQYF